This T cell receptor beta chain was identified during a study of beta chain features in type 1 diabetes. General study points: Shorter TCRB CDR3s, moderately but significantly so, marked every one of the four CD4+ subsets in Type 1 diabetes patients.

As for this clone: Its cognate antigen is unknown.

Expressed TCRB transcripts were sequenced after all isolated RNA was converted to cDNA. The assay was immunoSEQ multiplex PCR, and TCRdb's table has in-frame clones only and misses some. The sample has 250,000 to 300,000 clones; 8% are singletons. Germline CDR1 and CDR2: SGHNT and YYREEE (reference sequence). This CDR3 has 15 amino acids. Trimming cost V 0 bases and J 0 bases, with 8 bases left between them. Sample: central memory CD4+ T cells from blood. The TCR sequence derives from a woman in her late teens or twenties in good health. This chain uses TRBV5-4 with TRBJ2-3; D is unresolved. CDR3 residues: CASSLGASSTDTQYF. In DNA, the CDR3 is TGTGCCAGCAGCTTGGGGGCTAGTAGCACAGATACGCAGTATTTT.